These 18 T cell receptor beta chains were all obtained from the same sample, sequenced in a study of radiotherapy plus CTLA-4 blockade in lung cancer. The table came from immunoSEQ multiplex PCR; TCRdb's copy has only in-frame clones and leaves some out. The table shows more than 95,000 clones, with roughly 80% occurring only once. The source material was peripheral blood, sampled from a patient treated with radiotherapy plus ipilimumab. These receptors all come from a human donor with non-small cell lung cancer who had a partial response to radiotherapy plus ipilimumab.

The gene calls are TRBV7-8 and TRBJ1-1; D possibly corresponds to TRBD1 (5 bases). The V and J ends lost 1 base and 5 bases respectively, with 14 bases between them. The CDR3 is 15 residues long. CDR1 SGHVS and CDR2 FQNEAQ come from the germline V gene. This chain's CDR3 is CASSLGGSGGTEAFF. The DNA for the CDR3 is TGTGCCAGCAGCTTAGGGGGAAGTGGGGGGACTGAAGCTTTCTTT.

The chain uses TRBV7-8 and TRBJ1-2; 8 positions match TRBD1. Trimming removed 0 bases from V and 2 bases from J; junction bases left unmatched: 2. CDR1 and CDR2 from the germline V gene are SGHVS and FQNEAQ. The CDR3 extends over 15 amino acids. Here the CDR3 reads CASSLAGTGNYGYTF. Written as DNA, the CDR3 is TGTGCCAGCAGCTTAGCGGGGACAGGAAACTATGGCTACACCTTC.

The gene calls are TRBV6-4 and TRBJ1-2; TRBD1 matches 8 bases. J lost 3 bases, V lost 0 bases, and 9 bases had no gene match. Germline V gene sequence: CDR1 MRHNA, CDR2 SNTAGT. The CDR3 extends over 17 amino acids. CDR3 sequence: CASSDSGDRRLHYGYTF. CDR3 bases: TGTGCCAGCAGTGACTCGGGGGACAGGAGACTCCACTATGGCTACACCTTC.

The chain links TRBV7-9 to TRBJ2-1, with 8 bases that match TRBD2. V lost 2 bases to trimming and J lost 8 bases; unmatched junction nucleotides: 5. The CDR3 contains 14 residues. Germline V lookup: CDR1 SEHNR, CDR2 FQNEAQ (reference sequence). The CDR3, as DNA: TGTGCCAGCAGCTTACACGGGAGGGCCGATGAGCAGTTCTTC. This gives the protein CASSLHGRADEQFF.

This chain joins TRBV9 and TRBJ2-1; 8 bases are a match to TRBD2. Germline assignment: CDR1 SGDLS and CDR2 YYNGEE. CDR3 size: 17 residues. Trimming removed 2 bases from V and 0 bases from J; junction bases left unmatched: 7. The CDR3 region is CASSVTSGSSSYNEQFF. The CDR3 region has the DNA TGTGCCAGCAGCGTCACTAGCGGTTCTAGCTCCTACAATGAGCAGTTCTTC. The full variable domain, its missing parts supplied by reference TRBV9 and TRBJ2-1, is DSGVTQTPKHLITATGQRVTLRCSPRSGDLSVYWYQQSLDQGLQFLIQYYNGEERAKGNILERFSAQQFPDLHSELNLSSLELGDSALYFCASSVTSGSSSYNEQFFGPGTRLTVL.

The chain joins TRBV6-5 to TRBJ2-7; possibly TRBD2 for D (5 bases). Looked up from germline, CDR1 is MNHEY and CDR2 is SVGAGI. The V end lost 5 bases, the J end lost 5 bases, and 16 bases lay between the germline ends. The CDR3 runs to 14 residues. The CDR3 spells CASSPELVVHEQYF. CDR3 coding DNA: TGTGCCAGCAGTCCCGAACTAGTCGTCCACGAGCAGTACTTC.

The chain uses TRBV5-1 and TRBJ1-2; D is ambiguous. V dropped 0 bases and J dropped 8 bases, with 11 bases sitting between them. CDR1 is SGHRS, CDR2 YFSETQ, per germline. This CDR3 comprises 13 residues. The CDR3 bases are TGCGCCAGCAGCTTGGATACAAAAACGGGCTACACCTTC. As protein: CASSLDTKTGYTF.

The rearrangement uses TRBV5-1 and TRBJ2-6; D gene uncertain. The ends were cut back, 1 base at V and 0 bases at J, with 14 bases in the middle. The CDR3 loop spans 18 amino acids. Per germline, CDR1 SGHRS and CDR2 YFSETQ. The CDR3 is CASSLFGTETSGANVLTF. CDR3 sequence (DNA): TGCGCCAGCAGCTTGTTTGGCACGGAGACCTCTGGGGCCAACGTCCTGACTTTC.

CDR3 in amino acids: CASSPRTEGEKLFF. Written as DNA, the CDR3 is TGTGCCAGCAGTCCTAGGACTGAAGGTGAAAAACTGTTTTTT. This chain joins TRBV6-6 and TRBJ1-4; D is ambiguous. Trimming left V 5 bases short and J 7 bases short, with 14 bases between. Germline CDR1 reads MNHNY; CDR2 reads SVGAGI (reference sequence). CDR3 length equals 14 residues.

The CDR3 sequence is CATQSGQGPEKLFF. CDR3 DNA sequence: TGTGCCACCCAATCGGGACAGGGGCCTGAAAAACTGTTTTTT. This rearrangement joins TRBV28 to TRBJ1-4, with 10 positions matching TRBD1. The ends lost 10 bases at V and 7 bases at J; junction bases unmatched: 9. CDR1 is MDHEN, CDR2 SYDVKM, per germline. CDR3 length: 14 residues.

The genes are TRBV5-6 and TRBJ2-5; 8 bases are a match to TRBD1. Trimming removed 4 bases from V and 5 bases from J; junction bases left unmatched: 4. The germline V gene encodes CDR1 SGHDT and CDR2 YYEEEE. This CDR3 spans 13 amino acids. The CDR3 protein is CASSVTGVETQYF. The DNA of the CDR3 is TGTGCCAGCAGCGTGACAGGGGTCGAGACCCAGTACTTC.

This clone turned up a few times. The CDR3 DNA sequence: TGTGCCAGCAGCGATAAACAGATCGGGGAGCTGTTTTTT. It yields the protein CASSDKQIGELFF. V and J are TRBV5-6 and TRBJ2-2, with D unclear. CDR1 and CDR2 from the germline V gene are SGHDT and YYEEEE. The CDR3 is made up of 13 amino acids. Trimming took 4 bases from V and 7 from J, leaving 11 bases between them.

The chain combines TRBV27 with TRBJ1-1; 8 bases line up with TRBD1. Losses at the gene ends were 5 bases for V and 11 bases for J; bases not matched to a gene: 13. The length of the CDR3 is 14 residues. Germline V CDR1 and CDR2: MNHEY, SMNVEV (reference sequence). CDR3 sequence reads: CASSGRDRPSKAFF. CDR3 DNA sequence: TGTGCCAGCAGTGGCCGGGACAGGCCTTCGAAGGCTTTCTTT.

The V call is TRBV7-2, the J call TRBJ2-1; weak D call: TRBD2 (5 bases). The CDR3 covers 16 residues. Germline-derived CDR1 and CDR2 are SGHTA and FQGNSA. Trimming took 1 base from V and 5 from J, leaving 15 bases between them. The CDR3: CASSLVYGIRNNEQFF. Here the CDR3 DNA reads TGTGCCAGCAGCTTAGTTTACGGGATACGCAACAATGAGCAGTTCTTC.

V and J are TRBV19 and TRBJ1-5; the match to TRBD1 covers 9 bases. V gave up 5 bases and J gave up 7 bases; unmatched junction bases: 12. The CDR3 is 16 amino acids. Germline CDR1 is LNHDA and CDR2 is SQIVND (reference sequence). CDR3 sequence reads: CASSSDLGQGSQPQHF. The CDR3 DNA is TGTGCCAGTAGTTCCGACCTCGGACAGGGGAGCCAGCCCCAGCATTTT. The full variable domain, with the rest looked up from reference TRBV19 and TRBJ1-5, is DGGITQSPKYLFRKEGQNVTLSCEQNLNHDAMYWYRQDPGQGLRLIYYSQIVNDFQKGDIAEGYSVSREKKESFPLTVTSAQKNPTAFYLCASSSDLGQGSQPQHFGDGTRLSIL.

The V call is TRBV30, the J call TRBJ1-2; D is unclear. CDR1 and CDR2 from the germline V gene are GTSNPN and SVGIG (reference sequence). V was cut by 7 bases and J by 8 bases, with 17 bases left in between. The CDR3 consists of 12 residues. CDR3 bases: TGTGCCTTGGCGGTCCGGAAGAGAGGCTACACCTTC. Translated, it gives CALAVRKRGYTF.

The rearrangement uses TRBV9 and TRBJ2-2; 7 nucleotides align to TRBD1. J lost 2 bases, V lost 2 bases, and 3 bases had no gene match. From germline, CDR1 is SGDLS and CDR2 YYNGEE. The CDR3 is 15 residues long. The CDR3 sequence: CASSVGQLNTGELFF. CDR3 nucleotide sequence: TGTGCCAGCAGCGTGGGACAGCTAAACACCGGGGAGCTGTTTTTT.

CDR3 sequence: CASRSTGGGYGYTF. In DNA, the CDR3 is TGTGCCAGCAGATCAACAGGGGGCGGCTATGGCTACACCTTC. The chain joins TRBV6-4 to TRBJ1-2; TRBD1 matches at 9 bases. Per the germline V gene, CDR1 is MRHNA and CDR2 is SNTAGT. With V trimmed by 6 bases and J by 4 bases, 6 bases remained unmatched. The CDR3 loop spans 14 amino acids.